The T cell receptor (beta chain) described here comes from a study of a mutant IDH1 vaccine in newly diagnosed glioma. The wider study: Vaccinations were initiated 4-6 weeks following radiotherapy alone, or were given together with temozolomide cycles. Treated patients, averaging 40.4 years, were around 60% male and approximately 38% female.

The CDR3 has 15 amino acids. From germline, CDR1 is SGDLS and CDR2 YYNGEE. With 3 bases removed from V and 0 bases from J, the gap between germline ends came to 10 bases. About this clone: The target antigen is unknown.

Using immunoSEQ multiplex PCR, the repertoire was profiled, and TCRdb retains in-frame clones only, with some absent. This table holds 110,000 or so clones, roughly 90% found once. Time point noted: week 11, during vaccination. Vaccination used 300 ug of mutant IDH1 20-mer peptide per dose, with topical imiquimod. Patients carried new grade 3 or 4 IDH1-mutant astrocytomas lacking nuclear ATRX. This chain connects TRBV9 to TRBJ2-1; D unresolved. The source is a woman between 50 and 59 years old with glioma. The source was PBMCs, collected from a glioma patient whose treatment included an IDH1 peptide vaccine. The CDR3 nucleotides are TGTGCCAGCAGCGATGGGCGAAACTCCTACAATGAGCAGTTCTTC. It encodes CASSDGRNSYNEQFF.